This record looks at one TCR beta chain sequence and its context. The specificity of this receptor is unknown. Per-base quality was not reported, and no clone a single base away is much larger than it. The source of the sample is a study of blood T cell repertoires in COVID-19 (dated by TCRdb to 2019 to 2021). Describing the broader study: Samples from collaborators originated in the United States, Italy and Spain and spanned both the acute and convalescent phases of COVID-19. Samples were obtained from the ongoing ImmuneRACE study (first 160 participants) and from 1,000 to 1,500 subjects provided by 6 global collaborators. Where available, HLA class I and class II types were obtained from metadata supplied by the sample provider rather than from assay-based typing. A freely available public database, intended as a resource for researchers studying the immune response to SARS-CoV-2, is where the repertoires were released. The material from the prospective study consisted of cDNA or gDNA derived from T cells, B-cell-depleted T cells, or PBMCs. Nearly every sample came with metadata listing a de-identified subject ID, COVID-19 status, age in years and sex. Subjects who had been exposed to COVID-19, were actively infected with it, or had recovered from it provided the deeply sampled blood TCRbeta repertoires that made up the dataset. Study-level results and caveats: How much clinical and demographic metadata was included differed by source and by participant, and the metadata was provided uncurated.

From cysteine to phenylalanine, the CDR3 is 17 amino acids long. Only CDR3 DNA remains: 51 bases, in frame from the first base. Trimming accounts for 2 bases at V and 6 bases at J, while the number of junction bases matched to no gene is 11. For CDR1 and CDR2, the germline V gene (reference sequence) lists MNHEY and SMNVEV. In the prospective study, participants were 18 to 89 years old, resided in fewer than 25 geographic areas of the United States, and were enrolled through a virtual design. In the prospective study, cohorts were assigned on the basis of participant-reported clinical history obtained from a screening survey and a study questionnaire. For ImmuneRACE Cohort 3, a participant was defined as recovered based on two consecutive negative NP/OP PCR tests, clearance by a healthcare professional, or resolution of symptoms. In the prospective study, mobile phlebotomists collected whole blood, serum and a nasopharyngeal or oropharyngeal swab from each participant. Over a roughly 2-month period, participants in the prospective study had the option of providing additional blood draws and questionnaires. Before DNA extraction, blood samples from the prospective study were shipped at room temperature or frozen.

TCRbeta CDR3 regions were amplified from genomic DNA using the immunoSEQ Assay, a bias-controlled multiplex PCR. As for the authors' bioinformatics: The number of nucleated cells in each sample was estimated from the amplification of reference gene primers within the assay. To quantify the absolute abundance of each unique TCRbeta CDR3 rearrangement, sequence reads were collapsed and filtered. For each sample, productive Simpson clonality was calculated as the square root of Simpson's diversity index over productive rearrangements. TCRdb re-hosts the immuneACCESS table, in-frame sequences only. Its copies lack some clones; in the studies checked, an unresolved V gene accounts for under half of them, and the cause for the rest is not known. V, J and clone size reflect that table, while D and trimming were determined from the DNA. The sample has some 370,000 clones on record, about four fifths of them singletons. The ten most abundant clones make up about 5% of the sample.

In this chain, TRBV27 is recombined with TRBJ2-7; 12 of the junction bases match TRBD1. The TCR sequence derives from a woman in her forties or fifties who had recovered from COVID-19. The sample taken for sequencing was PBMCs or T cells enriched from blood (not recorded which). CDR3 protein: CASSLASAGTGGSEQYF. DNA sequence: TGTGCCAGCAGTTTAGCTTCGGCCGGGACAGGGGGCTCCGAGCAGTACTTC.